This T cell receptor (beta chain) emerged from a study of T cell responses to AZD1222 COVID-19 vaccine. The germline V gene has CDR1 KGHSH and CDR2 LQKENI. Trimming shortened V by 1 base and J by 2 bases, and 4 bases separated the two germline ends. The length of the CDR3 is 13 residues. Concerning this clone: Its target is unknown.

Sequencing was performed with immunoSEQ multiplex PCR; in TCRdb, only in-frame clones are kept and a portion is missing. The sample includes roughly 120,000 clones, roughly 84% of them seen just once. The study's findings and limits: Elevations in Spike-specific TCR breadth and depth followed administration of two AZD1222 doses. Dominant CD4 TCR responses targeted spike regions 160-218 and 743-854. Most donors were white British and more were female, and clonal diversity was possibly underestimated. Seropositivity was recorded at baseline in only a handful of AZD1222 recipients.

The specimen was peripheral blood, collected on day 0 of AZD1222 vaccination. The TCR sequence derives from an adult in good health. The chain employs TRBV18 and TRBJ2-3; D remains unclear. CDR3 region: CASSPQFTDTQYF. DNA for the CDR3: TGTGCCAGCTCACCACAGTTCACAGATACGCAGTATTTT.